This T cell receptor beta chain was identified in a study of long-term antiretroviral therapy in people with HIV. It was in the United States that all participants with HIV were treated. Worth noting for this clone: Its antigen is not identified.

Findings and caveats of the study: Documentation of ART adherence, viral resistance or therapy changes was absent. Blood was collected between about 2003 and 2018, possibly under older ART regimens. Those clones which expanded before ART made up the dominant part of the repertoire at all time points.

A v3.0 immunoSEQ assay was performed at survey level. The protocol was immunoSEQ multiplex PCR, while the TCRdb copy is restricted to in-frame clones and leaves out a portion. The table includes around 29,000 clones, about 96% detected once. CDR1 is SQVTM, CDR2 ANQGSEA, per germline. This CDR3 region has 12 residues. V was cut by 5 bases and J by 1 base, with 8 bases left in between. The receptor was isolated from a man aged 30 to 39 with HIV. The material sequenced was unsorted PBMCs, taken about 6.6 years after starting antiretroviral therapy. The chain uses TRBV29-1 and TRBJ1-1; D ambiguous. CDR3 residues: CSVFKGNTEAFF. The DNA for the CDR3 is TGCAGCGTTTTTAAGGGGAACACTGAAGCTTTCTTT.